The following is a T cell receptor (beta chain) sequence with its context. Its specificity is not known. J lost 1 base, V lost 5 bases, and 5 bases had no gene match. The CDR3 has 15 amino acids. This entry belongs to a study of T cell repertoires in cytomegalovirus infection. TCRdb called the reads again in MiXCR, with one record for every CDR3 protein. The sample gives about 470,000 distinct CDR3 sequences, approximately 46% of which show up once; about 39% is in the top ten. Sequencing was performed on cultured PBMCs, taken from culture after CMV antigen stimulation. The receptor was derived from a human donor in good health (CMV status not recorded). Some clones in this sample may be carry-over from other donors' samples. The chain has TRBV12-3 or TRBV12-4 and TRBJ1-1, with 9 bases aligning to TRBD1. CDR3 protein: CASSLGQGPNTEAFF. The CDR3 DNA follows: TGTGCCAGCAGTCTCGGACAGGGGCCGAACACTGAAGCTTTCTTT.